The clone carrying this T cell receptor beta chain appeared a single time. This table comes from immunoSEQ multiplex PCR, and its TCRdb copy is limited to in-frame clones, with some not included. Found here are some 74,000 clones, roughly 92% of them singletons; the top ten hold around 2.3%. This sample was included in a study of T cell changes during pregnancy in multiple sclerosis. Germline CDR1 reads SGHRS; CDR2 reads YFSETQ. V gave up 4 bases and J gave up 0 bases, with 7 bases separating them. This CDR3 region has 14 residues. The sample was peripheral blood, taken before pregnancy. This sequence joins TRBV5-1 and TRBJ1-4; tentative D call: TRBD1 (5 bases). The receptor was derived from a female donor with multiple sclerosis, enrolled in a pregnancy study. The CDR3, as DNA: TGCGCCAGCAGCCCAGGGACAACTAATGAAAAACTGTTTTTT. Translated: CASSPGTTNEKLFF.